This is a list of T cell receptor beta chains from one sample in a study of T-cell reconstitution after alpha-beta-depleted transplantation in children. TCRdb analysed the PCR reads with MiXCR anew, one entry per CDR3 protein. Seen here are approximately 500,000 distinct CDR3 sequences, approximately 10% observed once, and the top ten hold 2% to 2.5%. Sequencing was performed on PBMCs, taken before TCRalphabeta/CD19-depleted stem cell transplant. These receptors were taken from a child aged 2 to 15 with inherited bone marrow failure, due to receive a stem cell transplant. CDR3s include the opening cysteine and the closing phenylalanine or tryptophan. Fields, in order: CDR3 protein, CDR3 DNA, J gene, clone size, D gene, V gene. The D gene is left open where the match is weak. The size entry is marked missing in some rows and otherwise reads once, few, many or a size class.

CASSSFGTDTQYF	TGTGCCAGCAGCTCATTCGGCACAGATACGCAGTATTTT	TRBJ2-3	few	.	TRBV28
CASSPGHPEQYF	TGCGCCAGCAGCCCGGGACATCCCGAGCAGTACTTC	TRBJ2-7	many	.	TRBV5-1
CASSSLAGEGYNEQFF	TGTGCCAGCAGTTCGTTAGCGGGAGAAGGCTACAATGAGCAGTTCTTC	TRBJ2-1	.	TRBD2	TRBV27
CASSPDWGGARDTQYF	TGTGCCAGTAGTCCTGACTGGGGAGGAGCTAGGGATACGCAGTATTTT	TRBJ2-3	.	.	TRBV19
CASSYGTGGPYEQYF	TGCGCCAGCAGCTACGGGACAGGGGGCCCCTACGAGCAGTACTTC	TRBJ2-7	many	TRBD1	TRBV4-1
CASSLGLNRGRLPGTDTQYF	TGTGCCAGCAGCTTAGGGTTAAACAGGGGACGTTTACCTGGCACAGATACGCAGTATTTT	TRBJ2-3	many	TRBD1	TRBV7-8
CASSSGTSGRDTQYF	TGTGCCAGCAGCTCAGGGACTAGCGGGAGAGATACGCAGTATTTT	TRBJ2-3	many	TRBD2	TRBV11-2
CASSRGITGDGDTQYF	TGCGCCAGCAGCCGAGGGATAACGGGAGACGGGGATACGCAGTATTTT	TRBJ2-3	many	.	TRBV4-3
CASSSLGTSQETQYF	TGCGCCAGCAGCTCCCTCGGGACAAGCCAAGAGACCCAGTACTTC	TRBJ2-5	.	.	TRBV5-1
CASSWHGGSTGANVLTF	TGTGCCAGCAGCTGGCACGGCGGGAGTACTGGGGCCAACGTCCTGACTTTC	TRBJ2-6	.	TRBD2	TRBV7-2
CASSVEVGYGYTF	TGTGCCAGCAGCGTAGAGGTTGGCTATGGCTACACCTTC	TRBJ1-2	many	.	TRBV9
CASSLGLRAKNTQYF	TGTGCCAGTAGTCTCGGATTAAGGGCCAAAAACACTCAGTACTTC	TRBJ2-4	.	.	TRBV19
CASSLAPAEETQYF	TGCGCCAGCAGCTTGGCACCAGCCGAAGAGACCCAGTACTTC	TRBJ2-5	many	.	TRBV5-1
CASSPPHEAFF	TGTGCCAGCAGTCCCCCCCATGAAGCTTTCTTT	TRBJ1-1	.	.	TRBV12-3/TRBV12-4
CASSQVGTGPLLYEQYF	TGCGCCAGCAGCCAAGTCGGGACAGGCCCACTCCTCTACGAGCAGTACTTC	TRBJ2-7	many	TRBD1	TRBV4-1
CASSTPDRNNEQFF	TGTGCCAGCAGTACCCCGGACAGAAACAATGAGCAGTTCTTC	TRBJ2-1	many	.	TRBV6-2/TRBV6-3
CASSPGDDLQYF	TGTGCCAGCAGCCCCGGGGACGATCTTCAGTACTTC	TRBJ2-4	many	.	TRBV7-2
CASSWGGPLEQYF	TGTGCCAGCAGCTGGGGAGGGCCCCTCGAGCAGTACTTC	TRBJ2-7	many	TRBD2	TRBV7-8
CASSVGRFSEAFF	TGTGCCAGCAGTGTGGGTCGGTTCTCTGAAGCTTTCTTT	TRBJ1-1	.	.	TRBV6-2/TRBV6-3
CSAGGLAWGTQYF	TGCAGTGCTGGGGGACTAGCCTGGGGGACCCAGTACTTC	TRBJ2-5	.	TRBD2	TRBV20-1
CASSLASGGSSEQFF	TGTGCCAGCAGTTTGGCTAGCGGGGGCTCCAGTGAGCAGTTCTTC	TRBJ2-1	many	TRBD2	TRBV27
CSARILAEETQYF	TGCAGTGCTAGAATCCTAGCAGAGGAGACCCAGTACTTC	TRBJ2-5	.	.	TRBV20-1
CASSQRNHEQYF	TGTGCCAGCAGCCAACGGAACCACGAGCAGTACTTC	TRBJ2-7	many	.	TRBV21-1
CASSLQGIYGYTF	TGTGCCAGCAGTTTACAGGGAATCTATGGCTACACCTTC	TRBJ1-2	many	.	TRBV12-3/TRBV12-4
CASSQGLAPTREQYF	TGCGCCAGCAGCCAAGGACTAGCCCCAACCCGGGAGCAGTACTTC	TRBJ2-7	.	TRBD2	TRBV4-3
CASSPGQGVREQYF	TGTGCCAGCAGTCCCGGCCAGGGGGTGAGAGAGCAGTACTTC	TRBJ2-7	few	TRBD1	TRBV6-2/TRBV6-3